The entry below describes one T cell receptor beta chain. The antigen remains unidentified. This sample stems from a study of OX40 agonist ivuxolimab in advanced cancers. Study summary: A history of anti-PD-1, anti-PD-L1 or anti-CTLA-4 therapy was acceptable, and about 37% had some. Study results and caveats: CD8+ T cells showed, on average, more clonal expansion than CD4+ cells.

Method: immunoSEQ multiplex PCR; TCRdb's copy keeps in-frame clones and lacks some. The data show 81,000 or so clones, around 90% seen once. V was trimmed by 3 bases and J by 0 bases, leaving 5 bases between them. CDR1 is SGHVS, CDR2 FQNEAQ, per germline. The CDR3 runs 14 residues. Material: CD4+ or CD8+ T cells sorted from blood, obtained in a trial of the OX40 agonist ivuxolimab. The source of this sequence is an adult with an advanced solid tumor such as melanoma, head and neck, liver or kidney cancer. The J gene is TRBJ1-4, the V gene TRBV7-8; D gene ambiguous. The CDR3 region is CASSFFATNEKLFF. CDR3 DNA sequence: TGTGCCAGCAGCTTCTTCGCAACTAATGAAAAACTGTTTTTT.